This T cell receptor beta chain was observed in a study of regulatory T cells in long-lasting Graves disease. Overall study findings and caveats: Persistent disease showed a preference for TRBV28, TRBJ1-2 and TRBJ2-5. Only a small sample size was used, which may have cut accuracy.

This clonotype was detected many times. Its antigen is not known. Specified time point: persistent/refractory GD, antithyroid drugs over 5 years with positive TRAb. PBMC RNA was the source of the TCR library. Staff took around 9 milliliters of peripheral blood and put it into EDTA tubes. The CDR3 contains 16 residues. Between the trimmed V and J ends, which lost 6 bases and 1 base, there was a span of 18 bases. Germline CDR1 is SNHLY and CDR2 is FYNNEI. The TCR beta library used iRepertoire HTBI primers with Arm-PCR amplification of CDR3. Original processing notes: Overall, samples carried approximately 60 TRBV and around 13 TRBJ segments. TCRdb reprocessed the multiplex PCR reads with MiXCR, giving one entry per CDR3 protein. It is TCRdb's table, rather than the study itself, that gives the V and J calls and clone size. This sample yields a few hundred thousand distinct CDR3 sequences, of which 20% to 25% are seen a single time; roughly 7% belongs to the top ten.

The sequence was obtained from a female donor with Graves disease. This chain uses TRBV2 with TRBJ1-1; a possible D gene is TRBD1 (6 bases). This material consisted of peripheral blood mononuclear cells (PBMCs), taken when the disease was refractory, from a patient treated with antithyroid drugs. CDR3 region: CASSSGGRFRNTEAFF. CDR3 nucleotides: TGTGCCAGCAGCTCGGGGGGCCGATTCAGGAACACTGAAGCTTTCTTT.